This T cell receptor (beta chain) derives from a study of T-cell memory formation after mild COVID-19. General study results and limits: Shrinking CD4+ clones resided mostly in CM and EM, and CD8+ ones in EMRA. Among clones contracting day 15 to 85, CD4/CD8 was balanced, whereas later expanders leaned CD4+.

V was cut by 1 base and J by 10 bases, with 20 bases left in between. The CDR3 has 16 amino acids. The germline gives CDR1 LGHNA, CDR2 YSLEER. Constant-segment-primed 5'RACE gave TCR alpha and TCR beta cDNA libraries with sample barcodes and UMIs. TCRdb fed the 5' RACE reads into MiXCR, producing one record per CDR3 protein. The sample carries some 190,000 distinct CDR3 sequences, about 18% recorded once. This clonotype occurred many times. What it recognizes is unknown. V usage is TRBV4-3 and J usage is TRBJ2-1, with a weak D call TRBD2 (7 bases). This receptor was identified in an adult woman who had mild COVID-19 (a few samples of this study predate the infection). Cell type and time point are not known. Sequenced input: PBMCs or a T cell subset sorted from them (not recorded which). The CDR3 loop is CASSQGHGGGGMEQFF. In nucleotides, the CDR3 is TGCGCCAGCAGCCAAGGGCACGGGGGAGGGGGGATGGAGCAGTTCTTC.